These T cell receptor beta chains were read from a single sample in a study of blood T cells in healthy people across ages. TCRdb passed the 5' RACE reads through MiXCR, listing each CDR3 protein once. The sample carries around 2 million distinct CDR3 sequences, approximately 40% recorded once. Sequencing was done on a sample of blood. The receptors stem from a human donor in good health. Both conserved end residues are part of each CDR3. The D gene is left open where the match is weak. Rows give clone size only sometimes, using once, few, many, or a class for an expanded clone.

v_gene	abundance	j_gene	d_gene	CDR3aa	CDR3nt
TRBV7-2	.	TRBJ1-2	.	CASNPARAKYGYTF	TGTGCCAGCAACCCAGCGAGGGCTAAATATGGCTACACCTTC
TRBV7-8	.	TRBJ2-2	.	CASSFSLGGTGELFF	TGTGCCAGCAGCTTCTCTTTGGGTGGAACCGGGGAGCTGTTTTTT
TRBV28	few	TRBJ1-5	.	CASSGPGGGAGAYQPQHF	TGTGCCAGCAGTGGGCCTGGGGGGGGCGCCGGAGCGTATCAGCCCCAGCATTTT
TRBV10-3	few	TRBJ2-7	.	CAISEETSSYEQYF	TGTGCCATCAGTGAGGAGACGAGCTCCTACGAGCAGTACTTC
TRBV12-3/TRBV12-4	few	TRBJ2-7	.	CASSLAQVSYEQYF	TGTGCCAGCAGTTTAGCCCAGGTCTCCTACGAGCAGTACTTC
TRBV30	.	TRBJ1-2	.	CAWSPGVGYTF	TGTGCCTGGAGTCCGGGGGTTGGCTACACCTTC
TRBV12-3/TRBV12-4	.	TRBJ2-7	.	CTSTDIYNEQYF	TGTACCAGCACCGACATTTACAATGAGCAGTACTTC
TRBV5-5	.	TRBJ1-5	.	CASSWEDGGNGGNQPQHF	TGTGCCAGCAGCTGGGAGGACGGGGGAAATGGAGGCAATCAGCCCCAGCATTTT
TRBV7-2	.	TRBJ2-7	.	CASSLVPGAGSYEQYF	TGTGCCAGCAGCTTAGTTCCTGGGGCAGGGAGCTACGAGCAGTACTTC
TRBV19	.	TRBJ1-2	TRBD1	CASSRTDRDYGYTF	TGTGCCAGTAGTAGGACGGACAGGGATTATGGCTACACCTTC